This T cell receptor (beta chain) was sequenced for a study of blood T cell repertoires in COVID-19. Study overall: Sample material is recorded as cDNA or gDNA derived from T cells, B-cell-depleted T cells, or PBMCs.

Those enrolled, adults aged 18 to 89 years, came from about 24 US areas. The recovered donors of Cohort 3 showed two negative PCRs, clearance, or symptom resolution. Germline CDR1 and CDR2: ENHRY and SYGVKD. CDR3 length: 12 amino acids. V shed 3 bases and J shed 2 bases, with 4 bases lying between them. TCRdb's table, derived via immunoSEQ multiplex PCR, lists solely in-frame clones and lacks some. The table lists 310,000 or so clones, 70% to 90% of them singletons. Input material: PBMCs or T cells enriched from blood (not recorded which). The gene calls are TRBV10-3 and TRBJ1-2; D ambiguous. The sequence was obtained from a woman aged 30 to 39 who had recovered from COVID-19. In DNA, the CDR3 is TGTGCCATCAGTGAAGAGAACTATGGCTACACCTTC. It encodes CAISEENYGYTF.